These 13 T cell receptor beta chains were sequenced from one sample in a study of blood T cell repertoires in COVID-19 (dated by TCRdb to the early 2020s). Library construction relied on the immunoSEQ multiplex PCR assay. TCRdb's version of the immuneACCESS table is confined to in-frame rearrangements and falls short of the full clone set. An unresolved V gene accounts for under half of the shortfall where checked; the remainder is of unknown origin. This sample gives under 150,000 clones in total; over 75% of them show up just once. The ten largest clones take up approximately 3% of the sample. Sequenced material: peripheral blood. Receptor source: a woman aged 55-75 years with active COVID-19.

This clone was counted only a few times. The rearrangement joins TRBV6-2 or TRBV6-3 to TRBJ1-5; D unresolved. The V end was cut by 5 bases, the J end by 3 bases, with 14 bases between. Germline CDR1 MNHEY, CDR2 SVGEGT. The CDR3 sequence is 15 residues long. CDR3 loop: CASSTTRRVNQPQHF. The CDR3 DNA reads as TGTGCCAGCAGTACTACCCGGAGAGTCAATCAGCCCCAGCATTTT.

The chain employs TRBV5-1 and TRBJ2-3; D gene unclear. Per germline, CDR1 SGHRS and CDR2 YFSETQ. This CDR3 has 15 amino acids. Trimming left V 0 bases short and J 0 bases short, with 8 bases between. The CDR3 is CASSLAQLSTDTQYF. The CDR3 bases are TGCGCCAGCAGCTTGGCACAGCTTAGCACAGATACGCAGTATTTT. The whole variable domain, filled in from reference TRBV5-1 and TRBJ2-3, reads KAGVTQTPRYLIKTRGQQVTLSCSPISGHRSVSWYQQTPGQGLQFLFEYFSETQRNKGNFPGRFSGRQFSNSRSEMNVSTLELGDSALYLCASSLAQLSTDTQYFGPGTRLTVL.

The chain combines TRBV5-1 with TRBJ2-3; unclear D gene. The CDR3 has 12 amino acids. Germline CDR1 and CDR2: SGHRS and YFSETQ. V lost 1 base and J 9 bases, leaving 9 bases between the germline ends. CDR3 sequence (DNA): TGCGCCAGCAGCTTGTACCAGACAACGCAGTATTTT. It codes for CASSLYQTTQYF.

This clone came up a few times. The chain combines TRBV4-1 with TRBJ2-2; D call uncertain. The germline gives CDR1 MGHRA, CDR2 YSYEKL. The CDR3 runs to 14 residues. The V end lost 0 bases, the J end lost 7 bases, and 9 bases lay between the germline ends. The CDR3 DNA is TGCGCCAGCAGCCAAGATCCCCACAGCGGGGAGCTGTTTTTT. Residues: CASSQDPHSGELFF.

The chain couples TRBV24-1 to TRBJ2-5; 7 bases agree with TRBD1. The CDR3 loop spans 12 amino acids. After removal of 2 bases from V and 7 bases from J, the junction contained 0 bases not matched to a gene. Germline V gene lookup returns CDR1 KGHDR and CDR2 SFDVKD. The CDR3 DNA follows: TGTGCCACCAGTGATTCAGGGGGGACCCAGTACTTC. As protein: CATSDSGGTQYF.

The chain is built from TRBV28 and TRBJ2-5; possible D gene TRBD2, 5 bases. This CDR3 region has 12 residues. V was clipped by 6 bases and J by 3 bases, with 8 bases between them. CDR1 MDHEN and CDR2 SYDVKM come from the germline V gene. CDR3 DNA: TGTGCCAGCAGCCTGACTAAAGAGACCCAGTACTTC. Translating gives CASSLTKETQYF.

The CDR3 bases are TGTGCCAGCAGCGTAGAAGCGATCCCCTTCTCCGAGCAGTACTTC. This sequence encodes CASSVEAIPFSEQYF. The V gene is TRBV9, the J gene TRBJ2-7, with unresolved D. Germline CDR1 is SGDLS and CDR2 is YYNGEE. The CDR3 sequence is 15 residues long. The V and J ends lost 0 bases and 6 bases respectively, with 16 bases between them.

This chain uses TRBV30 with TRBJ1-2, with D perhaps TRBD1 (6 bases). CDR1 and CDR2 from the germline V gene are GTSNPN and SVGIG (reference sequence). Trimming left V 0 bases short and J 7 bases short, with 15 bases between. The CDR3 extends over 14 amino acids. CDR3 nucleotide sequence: TGTGCCTGGAGTGTACCCAGGGGCGGATTTGGCTACACCTTC. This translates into CAWSVPRGGFGYTF. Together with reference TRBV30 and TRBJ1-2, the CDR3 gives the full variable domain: SQTIHQWPATLVQPVGSPLSLECTVEGTSNPNLYWYRQAAGRGLQLLFYSVGIGQISSEVPQNLSASRPQDRQFILSSKKLLLSDSGFYLCAWSVPRGGFGYTFGSGTRLTVV.

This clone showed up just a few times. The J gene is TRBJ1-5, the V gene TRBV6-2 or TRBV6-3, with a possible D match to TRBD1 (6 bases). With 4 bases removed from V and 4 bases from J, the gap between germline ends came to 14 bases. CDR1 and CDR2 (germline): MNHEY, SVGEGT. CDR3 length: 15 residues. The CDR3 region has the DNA TGTGCCAGCAGTTTGGTGGGGGCCCCGAATCAGCCCCAGCATTTT. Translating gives CASSLVGAPNQPQHF.

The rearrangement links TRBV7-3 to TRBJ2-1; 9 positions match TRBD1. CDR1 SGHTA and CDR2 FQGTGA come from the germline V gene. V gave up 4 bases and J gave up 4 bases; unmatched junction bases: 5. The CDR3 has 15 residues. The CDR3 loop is CASSSGTGSYNEQFF. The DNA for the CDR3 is TGTGCCAGCAGCTCGGGGACAGGGTCGTACAATGAGCAGTTCTTC.

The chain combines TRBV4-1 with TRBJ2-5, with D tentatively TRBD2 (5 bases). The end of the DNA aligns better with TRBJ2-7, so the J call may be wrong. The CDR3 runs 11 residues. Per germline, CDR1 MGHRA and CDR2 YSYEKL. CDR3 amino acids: CASRGNYEQYF. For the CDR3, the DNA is TGCGCCAGCCGGGGTAACTACGAGCAGTACTTC.

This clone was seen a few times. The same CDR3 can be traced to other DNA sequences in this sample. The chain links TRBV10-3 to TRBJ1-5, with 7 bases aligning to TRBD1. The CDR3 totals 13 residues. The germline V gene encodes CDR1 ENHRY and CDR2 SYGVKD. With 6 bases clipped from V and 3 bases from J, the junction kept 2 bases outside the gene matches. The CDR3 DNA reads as TGTGCCATCAGCACAGGGGACAATCAGCCCCAGCATTTT. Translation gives CAISTGDNQPQHF.

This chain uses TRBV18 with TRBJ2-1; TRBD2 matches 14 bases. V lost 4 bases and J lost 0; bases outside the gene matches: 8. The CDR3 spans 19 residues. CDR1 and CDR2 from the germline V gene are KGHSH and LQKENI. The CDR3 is CASSQLPGTSGSSYNEQFF. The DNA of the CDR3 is TGTGCCAGCTCACAACTCCCCGGGACTAGCGGGAGCTCCTACAATGAGCAGTTCTTC.